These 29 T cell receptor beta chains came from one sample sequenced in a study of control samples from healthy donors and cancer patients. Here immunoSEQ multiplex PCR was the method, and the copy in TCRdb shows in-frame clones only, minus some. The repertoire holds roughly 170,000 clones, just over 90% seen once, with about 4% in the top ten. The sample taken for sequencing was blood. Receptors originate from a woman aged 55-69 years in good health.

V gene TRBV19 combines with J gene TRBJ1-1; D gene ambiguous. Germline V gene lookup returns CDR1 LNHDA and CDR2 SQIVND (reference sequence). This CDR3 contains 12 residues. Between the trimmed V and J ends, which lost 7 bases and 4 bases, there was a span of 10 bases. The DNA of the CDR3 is TGTGCCAGTACCCAGTCAATCACTGAAGCTTTCTTT. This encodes CASTQSITEAFF.

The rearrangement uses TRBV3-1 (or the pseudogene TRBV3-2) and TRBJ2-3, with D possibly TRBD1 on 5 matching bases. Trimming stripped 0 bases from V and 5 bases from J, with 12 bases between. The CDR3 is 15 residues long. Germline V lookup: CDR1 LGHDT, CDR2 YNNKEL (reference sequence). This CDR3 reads CASSQDLGHGDTQYF. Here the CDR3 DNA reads TGTGCCAGCAGCCAAGATCTGGGGCATGGAGATACGCAGTATTTT.

The CDR3: CASSQGGTENTEAFF. CDR3 sequence (DNA): TGTGCCAGCTCACAAGGCGGGACAGAGAACACTGAAGCTTTCTTT. This chain links TRBV18 with TRBJ1-1, with 7 positions matching TRBD1. Germline V gene data show CDR1 as KGHSH and CDR2 as LQKENI. The CDR3 totals 15 residues. Trimming removed 4 bases from V and 1 base from J; junction bases left unmatched: 6. Using reference TRBV18 and TRBJ1-1 for the parts outside the CDR3, the full variable domain is NAGVMQNPRHLVRRRGQEARLRCSPMKGHSHVYWYRQLPEEGLKFMVYLQKENIIDESGMPKERFSAEFPKEGPSILRIQQVVRGDSAAYFCASSQGGTENTEAFFGQGTRLTVV.

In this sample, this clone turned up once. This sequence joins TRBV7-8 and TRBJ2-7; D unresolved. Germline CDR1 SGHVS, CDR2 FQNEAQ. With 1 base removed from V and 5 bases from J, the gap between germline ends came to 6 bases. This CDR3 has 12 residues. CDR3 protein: CASSLERNEQYF. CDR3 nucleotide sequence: TGTGCCAGCAGCTTAGAAAGGAACGAGCAGTACTTC.

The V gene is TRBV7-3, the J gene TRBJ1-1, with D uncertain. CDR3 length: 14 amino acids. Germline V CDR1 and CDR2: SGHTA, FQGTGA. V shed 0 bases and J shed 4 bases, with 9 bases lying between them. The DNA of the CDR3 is TGTGCCAGCAGCTTAACTCTGGGTAGCACTGAAGCTTTCTTT. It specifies CASSLTLGSTEAFF.

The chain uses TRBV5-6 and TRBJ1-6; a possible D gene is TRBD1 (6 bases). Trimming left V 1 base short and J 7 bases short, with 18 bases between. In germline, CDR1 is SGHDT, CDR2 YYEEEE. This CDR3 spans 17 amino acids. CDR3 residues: CASSLTGGASWNSPLHF. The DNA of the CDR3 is TGTGCCAGCAGCTTGACCGGGGGGGCCTCATGGAATTCACCCCTCCACTTT.

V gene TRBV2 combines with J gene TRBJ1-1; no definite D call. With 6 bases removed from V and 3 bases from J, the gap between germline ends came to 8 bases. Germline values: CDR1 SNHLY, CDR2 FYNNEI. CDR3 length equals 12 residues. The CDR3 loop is CASRVTYTEAFF. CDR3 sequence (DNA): TGTGCCAGCAGGGTGACATACACTGAAGCTTTCTTT.

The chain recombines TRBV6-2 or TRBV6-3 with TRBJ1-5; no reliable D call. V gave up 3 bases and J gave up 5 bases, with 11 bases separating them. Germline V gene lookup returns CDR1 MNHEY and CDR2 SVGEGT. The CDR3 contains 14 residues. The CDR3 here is CASSYKWADQPQHF. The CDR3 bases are TGTGCCAGCAGTTATAAATGGGCAGATCAGCCCCAGCATTTT.

Here the CDR3 DNA reads TGTGCCAGTAGTGGGGGGGCATTTGGGGACAATGAAGCTTTCTTT. Its translation is CASSGGAFGDNEAFF. V and J are TRBV19 and TRBJ1-1; D possibly corresponds to TRBD1 (6 bases). V was pared by 5 bases and J by 7 bases, with 20 bases between. This CDR3 comprises 15 residues. Germline CDR1 and CDR2: LNHDA and SQIVND (reference sequence).

DNA for the CDR3: TGTGCCAGCAATCGGGACGCCGGGGGGGAGCAGTACTTC. It specifies CASNRDAGGEQYF. V is TRBV25-1 and J is TRBJ2-7; 7 nucleotides line up with TRBD2. V shed 7 bases and J 7 bases; nucleotides not matched to a gene: 10. The CDR3 consists of 13 residues. CDR1 MGHDK and CDR2 SYGVNS come from the germline V gene.

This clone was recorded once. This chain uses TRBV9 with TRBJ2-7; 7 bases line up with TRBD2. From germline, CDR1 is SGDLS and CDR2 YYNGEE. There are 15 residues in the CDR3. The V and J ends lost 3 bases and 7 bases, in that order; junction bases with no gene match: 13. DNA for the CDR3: TGTGCCAGCAGCGAGTGGGGGGGACGATTAGGTGAGCAGTACTTC. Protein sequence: CASSEWGGRLGEQYF.

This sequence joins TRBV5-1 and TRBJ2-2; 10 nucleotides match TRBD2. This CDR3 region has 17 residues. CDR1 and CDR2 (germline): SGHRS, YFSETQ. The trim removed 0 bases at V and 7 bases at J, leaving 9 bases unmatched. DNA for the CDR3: TGCGCCAGCAGCTTGGGGCTAGCGGGGGATCTCAGCGGGGAGCTGTTTTTT. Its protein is CASSLGLAGDLSGELFF.

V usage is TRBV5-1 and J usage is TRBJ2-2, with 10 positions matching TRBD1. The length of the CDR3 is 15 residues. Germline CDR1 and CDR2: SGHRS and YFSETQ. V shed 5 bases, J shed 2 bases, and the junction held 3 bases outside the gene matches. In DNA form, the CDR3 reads TGCGCCAGCAGAAGGACAGGGGGAAACACCGGGGAGCTGTTTTTT. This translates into CASRRTGGNTGELFF.

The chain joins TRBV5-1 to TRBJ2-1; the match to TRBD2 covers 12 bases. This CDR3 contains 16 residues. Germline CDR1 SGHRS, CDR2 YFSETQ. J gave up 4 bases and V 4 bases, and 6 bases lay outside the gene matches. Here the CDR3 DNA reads TGCGCCAGCAGCCTGGGGGGGACTAGCGGGTACAATGAGCAGTTCTTC. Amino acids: CASSLGGTSGYNEQFF.

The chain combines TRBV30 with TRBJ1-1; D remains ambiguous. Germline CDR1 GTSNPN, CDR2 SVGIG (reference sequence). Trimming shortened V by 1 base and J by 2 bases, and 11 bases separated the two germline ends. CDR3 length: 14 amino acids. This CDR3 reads CAWSGSGINTEAFF. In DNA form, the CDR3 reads TGTGCCTGGAGTGGGTCCGGTATCAACACTGAAGCTTTCTTT.

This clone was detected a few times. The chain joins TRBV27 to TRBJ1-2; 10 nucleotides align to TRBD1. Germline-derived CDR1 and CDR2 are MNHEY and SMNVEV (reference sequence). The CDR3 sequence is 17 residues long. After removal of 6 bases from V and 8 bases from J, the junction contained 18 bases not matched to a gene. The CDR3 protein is CASSRIQTGGTLVGYTF. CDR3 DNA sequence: TGTGCCAGCAGCCGTATACAGACAGGGGGCACACTGGTAGGCTACACCTTC.

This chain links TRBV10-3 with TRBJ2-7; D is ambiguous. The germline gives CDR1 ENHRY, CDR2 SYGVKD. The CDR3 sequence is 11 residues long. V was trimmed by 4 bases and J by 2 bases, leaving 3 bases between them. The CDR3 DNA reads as TGTGCCATCAGTGGGGCCTACGAGCAGTACTTC. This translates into CAISGAYEQYF.

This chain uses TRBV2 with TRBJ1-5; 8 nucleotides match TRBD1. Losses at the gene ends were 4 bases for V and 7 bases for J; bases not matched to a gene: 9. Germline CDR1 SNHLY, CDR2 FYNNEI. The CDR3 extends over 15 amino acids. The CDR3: CASSGLLQGAQPQHF. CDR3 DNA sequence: TGTGCCAGCAGTGGGCTTTTGCAGGGGGCCCAGCCCCAGCATTTT.

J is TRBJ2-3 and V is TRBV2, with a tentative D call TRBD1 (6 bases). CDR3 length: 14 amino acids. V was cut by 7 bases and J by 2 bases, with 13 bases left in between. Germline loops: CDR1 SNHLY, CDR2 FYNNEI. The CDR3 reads CASIFDRNTDTQYF. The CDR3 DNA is TGTGCCAGCATATTTGACAGGAACACAGATACGCAGTATTTT.

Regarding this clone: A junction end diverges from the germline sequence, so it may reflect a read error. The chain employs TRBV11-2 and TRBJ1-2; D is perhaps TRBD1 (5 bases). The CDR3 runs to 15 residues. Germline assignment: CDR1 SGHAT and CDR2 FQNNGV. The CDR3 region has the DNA TGTGCCAGCAGCTCGCCTAGACAGCGGAGGGGTGGCCACACCTTC. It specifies CASSSPRQRRGGHTF.

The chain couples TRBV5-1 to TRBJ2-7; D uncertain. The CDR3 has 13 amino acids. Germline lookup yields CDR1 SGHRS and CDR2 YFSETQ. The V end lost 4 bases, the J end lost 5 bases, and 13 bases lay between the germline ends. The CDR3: CASSLAAWDEQYF. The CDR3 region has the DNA TGCGCCAGCAGCCTGGCCGCGTGGGACGAGCAGTACTTC.

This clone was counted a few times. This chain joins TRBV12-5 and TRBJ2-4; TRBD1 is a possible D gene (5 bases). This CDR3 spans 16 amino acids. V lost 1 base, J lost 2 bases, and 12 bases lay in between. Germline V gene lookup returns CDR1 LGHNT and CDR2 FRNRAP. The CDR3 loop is CASGLATVGTKNIQYF. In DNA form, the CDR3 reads TGTGCTAGTGGTTTGGCGACAGTGGGAACCAAAAACATTCAGTACTTC.

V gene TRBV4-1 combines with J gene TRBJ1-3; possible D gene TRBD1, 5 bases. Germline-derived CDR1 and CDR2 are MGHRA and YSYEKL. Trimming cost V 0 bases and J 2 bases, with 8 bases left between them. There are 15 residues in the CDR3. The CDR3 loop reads CASSQDQGTGNTIYF. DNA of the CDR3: TGCGCCAGCAGCCAAGATCAGGGAACTGGAAACACCATATATTTT.

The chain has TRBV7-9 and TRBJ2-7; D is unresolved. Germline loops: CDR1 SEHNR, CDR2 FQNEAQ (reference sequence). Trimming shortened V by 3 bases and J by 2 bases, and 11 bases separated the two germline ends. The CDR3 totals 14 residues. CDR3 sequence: CASSFRDLPYEQYF. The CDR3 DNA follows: TGTGCCAGCAGCTTTAGAGACCTCCCCTACGAGCAGTACTTC.

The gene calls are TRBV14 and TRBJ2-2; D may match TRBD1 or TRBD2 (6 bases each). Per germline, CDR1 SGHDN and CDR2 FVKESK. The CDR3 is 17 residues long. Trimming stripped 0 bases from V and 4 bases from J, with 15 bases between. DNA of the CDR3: TGTGCCAGCAGCCAAGATCTTGCCAGGGGAGGCACCGGGGAGCTGTTTTTT. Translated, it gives CASSQDLARGGTGELFF.

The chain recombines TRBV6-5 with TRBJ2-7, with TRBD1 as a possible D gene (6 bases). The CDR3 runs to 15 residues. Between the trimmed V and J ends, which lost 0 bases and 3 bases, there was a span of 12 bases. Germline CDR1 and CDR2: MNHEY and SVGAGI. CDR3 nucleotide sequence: TGTGCCAGCAGTTACTCGACAGGACCACGCTACGAGCAGTACTTC. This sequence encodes CASSYSTGPRYEQYF.

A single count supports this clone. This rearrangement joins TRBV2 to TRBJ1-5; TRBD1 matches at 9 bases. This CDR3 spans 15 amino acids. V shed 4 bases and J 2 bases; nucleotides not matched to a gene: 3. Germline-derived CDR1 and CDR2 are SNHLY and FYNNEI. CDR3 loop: CASSGRDRGNQPQHF. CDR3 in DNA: TGTGCCAGCAGTGGACGGGACAGGGGCAATCAGCCCCAGCATTTT.

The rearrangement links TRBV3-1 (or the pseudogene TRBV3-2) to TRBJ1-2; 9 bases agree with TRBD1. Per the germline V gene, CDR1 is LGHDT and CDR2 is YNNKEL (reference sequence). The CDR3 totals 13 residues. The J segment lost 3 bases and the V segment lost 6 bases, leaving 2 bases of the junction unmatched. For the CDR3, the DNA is TGTGCCAGCAGACGACAGGGGGACTATGGCTACACCTTC. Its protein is CASRRQGDYGYTF.

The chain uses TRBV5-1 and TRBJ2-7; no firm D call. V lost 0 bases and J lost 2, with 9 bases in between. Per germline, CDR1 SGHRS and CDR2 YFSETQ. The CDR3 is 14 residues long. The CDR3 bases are TGCGCCAGCAGCTTGGACACCCCGGCCTACGAGCAGTACTTC. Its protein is CASSLDTPAYEQYF.